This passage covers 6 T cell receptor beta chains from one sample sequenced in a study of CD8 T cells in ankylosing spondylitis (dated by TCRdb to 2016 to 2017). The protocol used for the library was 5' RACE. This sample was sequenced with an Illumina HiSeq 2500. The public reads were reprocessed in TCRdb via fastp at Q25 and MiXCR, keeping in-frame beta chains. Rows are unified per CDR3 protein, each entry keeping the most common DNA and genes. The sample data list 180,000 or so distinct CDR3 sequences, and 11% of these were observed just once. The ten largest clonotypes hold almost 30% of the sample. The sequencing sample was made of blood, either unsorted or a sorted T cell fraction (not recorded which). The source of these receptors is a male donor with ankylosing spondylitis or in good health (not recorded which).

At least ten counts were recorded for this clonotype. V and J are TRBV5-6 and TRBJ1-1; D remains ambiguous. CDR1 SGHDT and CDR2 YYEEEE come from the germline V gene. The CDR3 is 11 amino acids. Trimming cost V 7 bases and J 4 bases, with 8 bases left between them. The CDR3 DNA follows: TGTGCCAGCCAGAGCGGCACTGAAGCTTTCTTT. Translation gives CASQSGTEAFF.

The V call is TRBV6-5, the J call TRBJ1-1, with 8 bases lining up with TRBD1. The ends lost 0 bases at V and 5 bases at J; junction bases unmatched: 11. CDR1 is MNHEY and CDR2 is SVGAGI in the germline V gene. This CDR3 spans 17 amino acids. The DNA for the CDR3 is TGTGCCAGCAGTTACTCGGGGCAGGGGGCCCCTGGGACTGAAGCTTTCTTT. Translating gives CASSYSGQGAPGTEAFF.

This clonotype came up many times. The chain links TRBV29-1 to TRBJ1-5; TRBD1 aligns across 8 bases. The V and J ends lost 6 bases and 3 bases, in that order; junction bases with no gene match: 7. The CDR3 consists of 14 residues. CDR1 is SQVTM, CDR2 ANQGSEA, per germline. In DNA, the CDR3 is TGCAGCGTGAGACAGGGGAGTGACAATCAGCCCCAGCATTTT. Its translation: CSVRQGSDNQPQHF.

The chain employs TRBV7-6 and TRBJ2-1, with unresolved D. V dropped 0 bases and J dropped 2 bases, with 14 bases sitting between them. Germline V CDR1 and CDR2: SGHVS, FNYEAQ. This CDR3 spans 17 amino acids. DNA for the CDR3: TGTGCCAGCAGCTTAGCGGTTCGGACGGAGACCTACAATGAGCAGTTCTTC. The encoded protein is CASSLAVRTETYNEQFF.

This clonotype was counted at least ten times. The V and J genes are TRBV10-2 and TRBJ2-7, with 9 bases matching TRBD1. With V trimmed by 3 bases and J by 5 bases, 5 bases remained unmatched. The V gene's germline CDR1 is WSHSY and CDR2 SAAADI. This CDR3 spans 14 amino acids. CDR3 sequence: CASSEGQGPNEQYF. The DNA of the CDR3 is TGCGCCAGCAGTGAAGGACAGGGGCCAAACGAGCAGTACTTC.

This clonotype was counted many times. The CDR3: CAISELGDYGYTF. CDR3 bases: TGTGCCATCAGTGAGTTAGGGGACTATGGCTACACCTTC. V is TRBV10-3 and J is TRBJ1-2, with D possibly TRBD1 on 5 matching bases. From germline, CDR1 is ENHRY and CDR2 SYGVKD. V lost 1 base and J 3 bases, leaving 6 bases between the germline ends. CDR3 length: 13 residues.